The T cell receptor beta chain under discussion was sequenced for a study of cytomegalovirus exposure and HLA in healthy donors. The sample holds a few counts of this clone. Primers for the PCR totalled 60 Vbeta and 13 Jbeta. Sequencing was performed with immunoSEQ multiplex PCR; in TCRdb, only in-frame clones are kept and a portion is missing. Among 100,000 to 150,000 clones listed, about 10% were seen once. Germline V gene sequence: CDR1 MDHEN, CDR2 SYDVKM. There are 13 residues in the CDR3. V lost 11 bases to trimming and J lost 3 bases; unmatched junction nucleotides: 3. The sequence was collected from a woman aged 18-35 years in good health and CMV-seropositive. Source material: PBMCs. This sequence joins TRBV28 and TRBJ1-5; the match to TRBD1 covers 11 bases. Here the CDR3 DNA reads TGTGCCTGGGGACAGGGGGTCAATCAGCCCCAGCATTTT. Protein product: CAWGQGVNQPQHF.